In its sample, the clone carrying this T cell receptor beta chain is medium-sized. What it binds is not known. TCRdb keeps only in-frame clones here, not all; method: immunoSEQ multiplex PCR. Found here are around 180,000 clones, around 90% of them singletons; the top ten hold approximately 10%. Sample time point: blood 4 weeks post-SBRT, at nephrectomy. The sample's treatment: 15 Gy SBRT to primary tumor, nephrectomy 4 weeks later. Nephrectomy followed 15 Gy stereotactic body radiation by 4 weeks. Clear cell pathology was present in this patient's renal cell carcinoma. This sample was taken from a study of radiation and T cells in renal cell carcinoma. Study-level findings and limits: From baseline, blood top tumor clonotypes peaked at 2 weeks post-radiation.

Sample: blood, taken from a patient whose treatment included radiotherapy and nephrectomy. The receptor comes from a woman aged 50 to 60 with renal cell carcinoma.

CDR3: CAWSTGARETQYF. The CDR3 DNA reads TGTGCCTGGAGTACAGGGGCAAGGGAGACCCAGTACTTC. V gene TRBV30 combines with J gene TRBJ2-5, with TRBD1 matching 7 bases. The V gene's germline CDR1 is GTSNPN and CDR2 SVGIG (reference sequence). V was pared by 2 bases and J by 5 bases, with 5 bases of the junction left unmatched. This CDR3 contains 13 residues.